The 26 T cell receptor beta chains below come from one sample, sequenced in a study of blood T cell repertoires in COVID-19 (dated by TCRdb to the early 2020s). Library creation used the immunoSEQ multiplex PCR assay. The table was pulled from immuneACCESS by TCRdb, which kept in-frame rearrangements only. Such tables lose some clones; where checked, under half of the loss comes from unresolved V genes, and the rest has no known cause. The sample includes some 270,000 clones, with 84% observed a single time. The ten largest clonotypes hold about 3.5% of the sample. The sample consisted of PBMCs or T cells enriched from blood (not recorded which). These receptors originate from a man aged 45-60 years who had recovered from COVID-19.

The chain recombines TRBV5-6 with TRBJ2-3; TRBD2 matches at 8 bases. Per the germline V gene, CDR1 is SGHDT and CDR2 is YYEEEE. Unmatched junction bases numbered 10, after V lost 0 bases and J lost 7 bases. The CDR3 has 16 amino acids. CDR3 region: CASSLAVAGSENTQYF. The CDR3 DNA is TGTGCCAGCAGCTTGGCCGTAGCGGGGAGTGAGAATACGCAGTATTTT.

J is TRBJ2-7 and V is TRBV6-4; a possible D gene is TRBD1 (6 bases). The germline CDR1 and CDR2 sequences are MRHNA and SNTAGT. The CDR3 is 13 amino acids. The germline V and J ends were trimmed by 9 bases and 3 bases, with 15 bases remaining between them. CDR3 DNA sequence: TGTGCCAGAACCGGGACAAGTAGCTACGAGCAGTACTTC. Translation gives CARTGTSSYEQYF.

The chain uses TRBV7-9 and TRBJ1-6; 7 bases are a match to TRBD1. CDR1 is SEHNR, CDR2 FQNEAQ, per germline (reference sequence). CDR3 length: 14 amino acids. J was trimmed by 7 bases and V by 4 bases; bases with no gene match: 4. CDR3 residues: CASSSTGDNSPLHF. The CDR3 nucleotides are TGTGCCAGCAGCTCAACAGGGGACAATTCACCCCTCCACTTT.

The V call is TRBV5-1, the J call TRBJ1-2, with TRBD1 matching over 7 bases. The V gene's germline CDR1 is SGHRS and CDR2 YFSETQ. Germline trimming cut 4 bases from V and 0 bases from J; bases unmatched to any gene: 9. The CDR3 runs 16 residues. The CDR3 DNA is TGCGCCAGCAGCCGGGACAGTGGCTTAGCTAACTATGGCTACACCTTC. It codes for CASSRDSGLANYGYTF.

This clone was observed at least ten times. This chain links TRBV5-1 with TRBJ1-6; D is unresolved. V was shortened by 2 bases and J by 7 bases, with 10 bases between the two germline ends. Looked up from germline, CDR1 is SGHRS and CDR2 is YFSETQ. This CDR3 contains 14 residues. CDR3 coding DNA: TGCGCCAGCAGCTTTGGAGATCCAAATTCACCCCTCCACTTT. Translated, it gives CASSFGDPNSPLHF.

This rearrangement joins TRBV3-1 (or the pseudogene TRBV3-2) to TRBJ2-7, with 8 bases aligning to TRBD1. The CDR3 has 16 amino acids. Looked up from germline, CDR1 is LGHDT and CDR2 is YNNKEL (reference sequence). The V gene end was trimmed by 4 bases and the J gene end by 2 bases; junction bases not matched to a gene: 10. CDR3 sequence reads: CASSPSIGQGPYEQYF. The CDR3 nucleotides are TGTGCCAGCAGCCCAAGCATAGGACAGGGCCCCTACGAGCAGTACTTC.

This clone was seen a single time. This rearrangement joins TRBV7-8 to TRBJ1-5, with TRBD1 matching over 8 bases. J was trimmed by 4 bases and V by 1 base; bases with no gene match: 6. The CDR3 has 16 residues. Germline loops: CDR1 SGHVS, CDR2 FQNEAQ. The CDR3 bases are TGTGCCAGCAGCTTAGTTCAGGGGGCAGGTAATCAGCCCCAGCATTTT. This translates into CASSLVQGAGNQPQHF.

This clone was seen a single time. The rearrangement links TRBV11-2 to TRBJ2-1; D is perhaps TRBD2 (5 bases). The CDR3 consists of 13 residues. The germline V and J ends were trimmed by 7 bases and 4 bases, with 11 bases remaining between them. Germline CDR1 and CDR2: SGHAT and FQNNGV. CDR3 coding DNA: TGTGCCAGCAAGTCGGGGAGATACAATGAGCAGTTCTTC. It codes for CASKSGRYNEQFF.

This chain connects TRBV5-4 to TRBJ2-1; 13 positions agree with TRBD2. Germline loops: CDR1 SGHNT, CDR2 YYREEE (reference sequence). Losses at the gene ends were 4 bases for V and 4 bases for J; bases not matched to a gene: 5. The CDR3 is made up of 16 amino acids. The CDR3 loop is CASSAGTSGIYNEQFF. CDR3 DNA: TGTGCCAGCAGCGCCGGGACTAGCGGGATTTACAATGAGCAGTTCTTC.

The chain links TRBV2 to TRBJ2-5, with 15 nucleotides matching TRBD2. This CDR3 comprises 18 residues. J was trimmed by 3 bases and V by 1 base; bases with no gene match: 6. CDR1 and CDR2 from the germline V gene are SNHLY and FYNNEI. CDR3 loop: CASSEVGLAGGREETQYF. DNA of the CDR3: TGTGCCAGCAGTGAAGTGGGACTAGCGGGGGGACGGGAAGAGACCCAGTACTTC.

V gene TRBV12-3 or TRBV12-4 combines with J gene TRBJ1-1, with D unresolved. This CDR3 is built from 12 residues. V was shortened by 7 bases and J by 1 base, with 7 bases between the two germline ends. The CDR3 bases are TGTGCCAGCACCATGTCGAACACTGAAGCTTTCTTT. Translation gives CASTMSNTEAFF.

The CDR3 nucleotides are TGTGCCAGCAGGAGGGGGACAGGTCCCTTGGAGCAGTACTTC. This translates into CASRRGTGPLEQYF. V usage is TRBV6-5 and J usage is TRBJ2-7; 8 bases line up with TRBD1. The CDR3 is 14 amino acids. The J segment lost 7 bases and the V segment lost 6 bases, leaving 11 bases of the junction unmatched. Germline values: CDR1 MNHEY, CDR2 SVGAGI.

This CDR3 is CASRAGEKLFF. CDR3 DNA: TGTGCCAGCAGAGCAGGTGAAAAACTGTTTTTT. V gene TRBV6-5 combines with J gene TRBJ1-4; D is uncertain. Germline CDR1 is MNHEY and CDR2 is SVGAGI. V was cut by 6 bases and J by 7 bases, with 6 bases left in between. This CDR3 comprises 11 residues.

The chain employs TRBV24-1 and TRBJ1-1, with 7 positions matching TRBD1. V lost 5 bases and J lost 1; bases outside the gene matches: 3. Germline-derived CDR1 and CDR2 are KGHDR and SFDVKD. The CDR3 is 14 residues long. The CDR3 nucleotides are TGTGCCACCAGTGGGGACAGTAAGAACACTGAAGCTTTCTTT. Its protein product is CATSGDSKNTEAFF.

This clone has a single count. The chain has TRBV6-5 and TRBJ2-7; 9 bases are shared with TRBD1. Germline V gene sequence: CDR1 MNHEY, CDR2 SVGAGI. V trimming: 0 bases; J trimming: 2 bases; junction bases outside the gene matches: 2. This CDR3 is 15 amino acids long. The CDR3: CASSYSTGGAYEQYF. The CDR3 coding sequence is TGTGCCAGCAGTTACTCAACAGGGGGCGCCTACGAGCAGTACTTC.

The rearrangement uses TRBV6-5 and TRBJ2-3; 9 nucleotides agree with TRBD1. This CDR3 comprises 14 residues. The V segment lost 4 bases and the J segment 4 bases; nucleotides outside the gene matches: 3. Germline-derived CDR1 and CDR2 are MNHEY and SVGAGI. The CDR3 DNA sequence: TGTGCCAGCAGTTTGGACAGGGGCCCAGATACGCAGTATTTT. It is translated as CASSLDRGPDTQYF.

This clone showed up just once. The chain recombines TRBV20-1 with TRBJ2-5; possible D gene TRBD2, 6 bases. Germline assignment: CDR1 DFQATT and CDR2 SNEGSKA (reference sequence). With 6 bases removed from V and 5 bases from J, the gap between germline ends came to 10 bases. CDR3 length equals 11 residues. The CDR3 here is CSAKSGETQYF. CDR3 sequence (DNA): TGCAGTGCCAAGAGCGGGGAGACCCAGTACTTC.

The rearrangement joins TRBV18 to TRBJ2-2, with D possibly being TRBD1 (5 bases). CDR1 is KGHSH, CDR2 LQKENI, per germline. CDR3 size: 16 residues. The germline V and J ends were trimmed by 4 bases and 3 bases, with 15 bases remaining between them. Here the CDR3 DNA reads TGTGCCAGCTCACAGGACAAGGAATGGTACACCGGGGAGCTGTTTTTT. Translation gives CASSQDKEWYTGELFF. Full variable domain (missing parts from reference TRBV18 and TRBJ2-2): NAGVMQNPRHLVRRRGQEARLRCSPMKGHSHVYWYRQLPEEGLKFMVYLQKENIIDESGMPKERFSAEFPKEGPSILRIQQVVRGDSAAYFCASSQDKEWYTGELFFGEGSRLTVL.

Worth noting for this clone: Lacking the conserved final phenylalanine or tryptophan, this CDR3 likely reflects a read error. It is unclear where the CDR3 begins or ends on the DNA, so no DNA is shown, and the CDR3 is as TCRdb lists it. V is TRBV5-6 and J is TRBJ1-2. The length of the CDR3 is 13 amino acids, counting both ends. The germline gives CDR1 SGHDT, CDR2 YYEEEE. CDR3 sequence reads: CASSLGSGSHLLS.

The gene calls are TRBV7-2 and TRBJ1-4; D is unresolved. Trimming removed 5 bases from V and 7 bases from J, with 20 bases in between. The CDR3 covers 16 residues. Germline CDR1 and CDR2: SGHTA and FQGNSA. The CDR3 DNA reads TGTGCCAGCAGCCCTGGTGCGGACTCCCGTGGTGAAAAACTGTTTTTT. Translation: CASSPGADSRGEKLFF.

The chain carries TRBV9 and TRBJ2-7; TRBD1 is a possible D gene (7 bases). V was pared by 4 bases and J by 1 base, with 18 bases between. Germline V gives CDR1 SGDLS, CDR2 YYNGEE. This CDR3 spans 16 amino acids. The CDR3 loop is CASSSGGDSRSYEQYF. In nucleotides, the CDR3 is TGTGCCAGCAGCTCTGGCGGGGACAGCCGATCCTACGAGCAGTACTTC.

In its sample, this clone was seen once. The J gene is TRBJ1-1, the V gene TRBV5-1; 7 nucleotides line up with TRBD1. The V gene end was trimmed by 5 bases and the J gene end by 7 bases; junction bases not matched to a gene: 11. Germline V gene sequence: CDR1 SGHRS, CDR2 YFSETQ. The CDR3 runs 14 residues. The CDR3 sequence: CASRDPTGSVEAFF. For the CDR3, the DNA is TGCGCCAGCAGAGACCCGACAGGGAGCGTTGAAGCTTTCTTT.

This chain links TRBV5-6 with TRBJ1-3; 9 nucleotides match TRBD1. Looked up from germline, CDR1 is SGHDT and CDR2 is YYEEEE. This CDR3 spans 17 amino acids. The J segment lost 0 bases and the V segment lost 4 bases, leaving 8 bases of the junction unmatched. The CDR3 reads CASSAGQGIGSGNTIYF. In DNA, the CDR3 is TGTGCCAGCAGCGCCGGACAGGGGATCGGCTCTGGAAACACCATATATTTT.

This chain joins TRBV2 and TRBJ1-1, with 12 bases aligning to TRBD1. The length of the CDR3 is 14 residues. Germline V lookup: CDR1 SNHLY, CDR2 FYNNEI. With V trimmed by 10 bases and J by 6 bases, 9 bases remained unmatched. The CDR3, as DNA: TGTGCCAAGGGAGGGGGACAGGGGGCGGCTGAAGCTTTCTTT. This encodes CAKGGGQGAAEAFF.

This chain connects TRBV28 to TRBJ1-2; D is unresolved. Germline V CDR1 and CDR2: MDHEN, SYDVKM. Between the trimmed V and J ends, which lost 2 bases and 3 bases, there was a span of 16 bases. The CDR3 has 16 amino acids. The CDR3 bases are TGTGCCAGCAGTTTAGCGTTTGGAGGGATCGACTATGGCTACACCTTC. It translates to CASSLAFGGIDYGYTF.

The V call is TRBV5-4, the J call TRBJ2-7, with TRBD1 as a possible D gene (6 bases). CDR1 and CDR2 (germline): SGHNT, YYREEE (reference sequence). The CDR3 has 14 amino acids. V lost 0 bases, J lost 0 bases, and 7 bases lay in between. The CDR3 nucleotides read TGTGCCAGCAGCTTGGACAGGGTCTCCTACGAGCAGTACTTC. This codes for CASSLDRVSYEQYF.